Listed below are T cell receptor beta chains from one sample, sequenced in a study of T cell repertoires in cytomegalovirus infection. For these TCRs, the target antigens are not known. TCRdb re-derived calls from the reads in MiXCR, one entry per CDR3 protein. Here the sample spans about 700,000 distinct CDR3 sequences, roughly a third being singletons. The sequencing used cultured PBMCs, collected from culture after CMV antigen stimulation. The source of these receptors is a human donor in good health (CMV status not recorded). Some clones in this sample may be carry-over from other donors' samples. Each CDR3 is given with its conserved first and last residue. A D gene is named only where the DNA matches it firmly. Size is omitted from some rows. Given values are once, few, many or a class for expanded clones.

cdr3_aa | cdr3_nt | d_call | j_call | v_call | cdr3_length | clone_size
CASTPLRGGAAKNIQYF | TGTGCCAGCACCCCCCTCCGAGGGGGCGCTGCCAAAAACATTCAGTACTTC | TRBD1 | TRBJ2-4 | TRBV7-2 | 17 | .
CASNPYSGGSGDTQYF | TGTGCCAGCAACCCTTACAGCGGGGGGTCAGGGGATACGCAGTATTTT | TRBD2 | TRBJ2-3 | TRBV12-3/TRBV12-4 | 16 | few
CASSESWKDEDSNQPQHF | TGTGCCAGCAGTGAGAGCTGGAAGGACGAAGATAGCAATCAGCCCCAGCATTTT | . | TRBJ1-5 | TRBV6-1 | 18 | few
CASSPQGTPRSF | TGTGCCAGCAGCCCCCAGGGGACTCCCCGGTCCTTC | . | TRBJ2-5 | TRBV7-2 | 12 | many
CATSRDLGSGAQGFNTEAFF | TGTGCCACCAGCAGAGACCTTGGGTCGGGGGCGCAGGGGTTCAACACTGAAGCTTTCTTT | . | TRBJ1-1 | TRBV15 | 20 | .
CASISGTGGNQPQHF | TGTGCCAGCATCAGTGGGACAGGCGGCAATCAGCCCCAGCATTTT | TRBD1 | TRBJ1-5 | TRBV2 | 15 | .
CSAGLDLEQYF | TGCAGTGCTGGCCTAGATCTGGAGCAGTACTTC | . | TRBJ2-7 | TRBV20-1 | 11 | .
CASSLVRRTSGVYNEQFF | TGTGCCAGCAGCTTAGTCCGAAGGACTAGCGGGGTGTACAATGAGCAGTTCTTC | TRBD2 | TRBJ2-1 | TRBV11-2 | 18 | few
CASRIPGLKTDTQYF | TGTGCCAGCCGGATCCCGGGCCTTAAGACAGATACGCAGTATTTT | . | TRBJ2-3 | TRBV7-2 | 15 | .
CASSRGGEQYF | TGTGCCAGCAGCCGGGGAGGGGAGCAGTACTTC | TRBD2 | TRBJ2-7 | TRBV6-5 | 11 | many
CASQAGGEETQYF | TGTGCCAGCCAAGCCGGGGGAGAAGAGACCCAGTACTTC | . | TRBJ2-5 | TRBV18 | 13 | .
CASSLRGGAGQPQHF | TGTGCCAGCAGTTTAAGAGGGGGCGCGGGCCAGCCCCAGCATTTT | TRBD1 | TRBJ1-5 | TRBV12-3/TRBV12-4 | 15 | few
CASSPRLGGAETQYF | TGTGCCAGCAGCCCTAGGCTCGGGGGCGCGGAGACCCAGTACTTC | . | TRBJ2-5 | TRBV7-6 | 15 | .
CASSTLAGGLSEQFF | TGTGCCAGTAGTACGCTAGCGGGGGGCCTAAGTGAGCAGTTCTTC | TRBD2 | TRBJ2-1 | TRBV19 | 15 | .
CSASRPEEQGDTQYF | TGCAGTGCTAGTAGACCTGAGGAGCAGGGAGATACGCAGTATTTT | . | TRBJ2-3 | TRBV20-1 | 15 | few
CAISSVQRGGRETQYF | TGTGCCATCAGCTCCGTGCAGCGGGGGGGCCGAGAGACCCAGTACTTC | TRBD2 | TRBJ2-5 | TRBV10-3 | 16 | .
CASSFRTSGGRETQYF | TGTGCCAGCAGTTTCAGGACTAGCGGGGGAAGAGAGACCCAGTACTTC | TRBD2 | TRBJ2-5 | TRBV12-3/TRBV12-4 | 16 | few
CASSLAGGYNSPLHF | TGTGCCAGCAGCTTAGCTGGCGGGTATAATTCACCCCTCCACTTT | . | TRBJ1-6 | TRBV7-2 | 15 | .
CASSVTYNEQFF | TGTGCCAGCAGTGTTACTTACAATGAGCAGTTCTTC | . | TRBJ2-1 | TRBV6-1 | 12 | .
CASSLYSEGTDTQYF | TGTGCCAGCAGCTTATATTCCGAGGGCACAGATACGCAGTATTTT | . | TRBJ2-3 | TRBV7-8 | 15 | many
CASSLRGGGNNSPLHF | TGTGCCAGCAGCTTGAGAGGGGGGGGGAACAATTCACCCCTCCACTTT | . | TRBJ1-6 | TRBV7-9 | 16 | .
CASSPPGQPYGYTF | TGTGCCAGCAGCCCCCCCGGACAGCCCTATGGCTACACCTTC | . | TRBJ1-2 | TRBV4-1 | 14 | .
CASIPRDVGQPNTGELFF | TGTGCCAGCATTCCTAGGGACGTGGGACAACCGAACACCGGGGAGCTGTTTTTT | . | TRBJ2-2 | TRBV6-2/TRBV6-3 | 18 | .
CASTRDSPGTGVEQYF | TGTGCCAGCACCAGAGACAGCCCCGGGACTGGGGTAGAGCAGTACTTC | . | TRBJ2-7 | TRBV12-3/TRBV12-4 | 16 | few
CASSYSSTRFFSGANVLTF | TGTGCCAGCAGTTACTCGAGTACTCGGTTCTTCTCTGGGGCCAACGTCCTGACTTTC | . | TRBJ2-6 | TRBV6-5 | 19 | few
CASSYLERQPQHF | TGTGCCAGCAGTTACCTGGAGAGGCAGCCCCAGCATTTT | . | TRBJ1-5 | TRBV6-8 | 13 | .
CASSLGGAGLNTGELFF | TGTGCCAGCAGCTTAGGCGGGGCCGGACTGAACACCGGGGAGCTGTTTTTT | . | TRBJ2-2 | TRBV7-2 | 17 | few
CASSSLLAVQETQYF | TGTGCCAGCTCATCCCTTCTAGCGGTCCAAGAGACCCAGTACTTC | TRBD2 | TRBJ2-5 | TRBV18 | 15 | .
CASTFSVAREQYF | TGTGCCAGTACCTTTAGTGTGGCGAGGGAGCAGTACTTC | . | TRBJ2-7 | TRBV19 | 13 | .
CASSPKGGFTDTQYF | TGTGCCAGCAGCCCAAAGGGGGGGTTCACAGATACGCAGTATTTT | . | TRBJ2-3 | TRBV3-1 | 15 | .
CASSQEVLPRELFF | TGCGCCAGCAGCCAAGAAGTACTTCCCCGGGAGCTGTTTTTT | . | TRBJ2-2 | TRBV4-1 | 14 | few
CASSPTLDSHPYF | TGTGCCAGCAGCCCCACCCTGGACTCCCATCCTTACTTC | . | TRBJ2-4 | TRBV7-2 | 13 | many
CAISYYGYTF | TGTGCCATTAGCTACTATGGCTACACCTTC | . | TRBJ1-2 | TRBV19 | 10 | .
CASSQERLAHTQYF | TGTGCCAGCAGCCAAGAGCGGCTAGCCCATACGCAGTATTTT | . | TRBJ2-3 | TRBV4-2 | 14 | .
CASSYDAGNQETQYF | TGTGCCAGCAGTTACGATGCGGGAAATCAAGAGACCCAGTACTTC | . | TRBJ2-5 | TRBV6-6 | 15 | .
CASSLADRVGTPYEQYF | TGTGCCAGCAGCTTAGCCGACAGGGTAGGAACGCCTTACGAGCAGTACTTC | TRBD1 | TRBJ2-7 | TRBV7-6 | 17 | .
CASSLVSARASGAFF | TGTGCCAGCAGCTTAGTTTCGGCCAGGGCCTCGGGAGCTTTCTTT | . | TRBJ1-1 | TRBV7-6 | 15 | .
CASSALAGGSYNEQFF | TGTGCCAGCAGTGCCCTAGCGGGGGGCTCCTACAATGAGCAGTTCTTC | TRBD2 | TRBJ2-1 | TRBV28 | 16 | .
CASSPEGETQYF | TGTGCCAGCAGTCCGGAGGGGGAGACCCAGTACTTC | . | TRBJ2-5 | TRBV6-2/TRBV6-3 | 12 | many
CASSARIYNEQFF | TGTGCCAGCAGCGCGAGAATATACAATGAGCAGTTCTTC | . | TRBJ2-1 | TRBV7-8 | 13 | once
CASSLAAGRWDSPLHF | TGTGCCAGCAGCTTAGCTGCCGGTAGGTGGGATTCACCCCTCCACTTT | . | TRBJ1-6 | TRBV7-9 | 16 | few
CASSLAGAQPQAFF | TGTGCCAGCAGTTTAGCAGGGGCGCAGCCCCAAGCTTTCTTT | . | TRBJ1-1 | TRBV12-3/TRBV12-4 | 14 | few
CASSLEESGSLNYGYTF | TGTGCCAGCAGCTTAGAAGAGTCGGGGAGCCTCAACTATGGCTACACCTTC | . | TRBJ1-2 | TRBV7-2 | 17 | many
CASRHEGRPSEKLFF | TGTGCCAGCAGACATGAGGGACGTCCCTCTGAAAAACTGTTTTTT | . | TRBJ1-4 | TRBV12-3/TRBV12-4 | 15 | .
CASSQVSGDYEQYF | TGCGCCAGCAGCCAAGTAAGCGGGGACTACGAGCAGTACTTC | TRBD2 | TRBJ2-7 | TRBV4-1 | 14 | .
CASSRAGTGLRSPLHF | TGTGCCAGCAGTAGAGCCGGGACAGGGCTCCGTTCACCCCTCCACTTT | TRBD1 | TRBJ1-6 | TRBV6-5 | 16 | .
CASSEGGFTEAFF | TGTGCCAGCAGCGAGGGGGGGTTCACTGAAGCTTTCTTT | . | TRBJ1-1 | TRBV7-4 | 13 | .
CASSTSLAGGPALPYEQYF | TGTGCCAGCAGTACCTCACTAGCGGGAGGCCCTGCTTTGCCCTACGAGCAGTACTTC | TRBD2 | TRBJ2-7 | TRBV12-3/TRBV12-4 | 19 | .
CASLAGKYTGELFF | TGTGCCAGCCTCGCAGGGAAGTACACCGGGGAGCTGTTTTTT | . | TRBJ2-2 | TRBV7-2 | 14 | .
CASSSPRDALSSGNTIYF | TGTGCCAGCAGCTCGCCCCGGGACGCCTTAAGCTCTGGAAACACCATATATTTT | . | TRBJ1-3 | TRBV11-2 | 18 | .
CASWGRERKNIQYF | TGTGCCAGCTGGGGTCGGGAAAGGAAAAACATTCAGTACTTC | . | TRBJ2-4 | TRBV2 | 14 | few
CASSLTGTSANNEQFF | TGTGCCAGTAGCCTAACCGGGACTAGCGCAAACAATGAGCAGTTCTTC | TRBD2 | TRBJ2-1 | TRBV7-2 | 16 | few
CAGSLVTRGNYGYTF | TGTGCCGGCAGCTTAGTCACGAGGGGAAACTATGGCTACACCTTC | . | TRBJ1-2 | TRBV7-9 | 15 | .
CASSLRSGRAPDTQYF | TGTGCCAGCAGCTTAAGAAGCGGGAGGGCCCCAGATACGCAGTATTTT | TRBD2 | TRBJ2-3 | TRBV7-2 | 16 | .
CAISESFGTYEQYF | TGTGCCATCAGTGAGAGCTTCGGTACCTACGAGCAGTACTTC | . | TRBJ2-7 | TRBV10-3 | 14 | .
CASTGESEAFF | TGTGCCAGCACAGGGGAGAGTGAAGCTTTCTTT | . | TRBJ1-1 | TRBV6-1 | 11 | few
CATTETSGGANEQFF | TGTGCCACCACTGAGACTAGCGGGGGGGCGAATGAGCAGTTCTTC | TRBD2 | TRBJ2-1 | TRBV24-1 | 15 | .
CASIRREANTGELFF | TGTGCCAGCATCCGTAGGGAGGCTAACACCGGGGAGCTGTTTTTT | . | TRBJ2-2 | TRBV6-2/TRBV6-3 | 15 | .
CASSQEGGRGSF | TGTGCCAGCAGCCAAGAAGGCGGGCGAGGGAGCTTC | . | TRBJ1-2 | TRBV4-2 | 12 | few
CASSQGLAGEQFF | TGTGCCAGCAGCCAGGGACTAGCGGGAGAGCAGTTCTTC | TRBD2 | TRBJ2-1 | TRBV2 | 13 | .